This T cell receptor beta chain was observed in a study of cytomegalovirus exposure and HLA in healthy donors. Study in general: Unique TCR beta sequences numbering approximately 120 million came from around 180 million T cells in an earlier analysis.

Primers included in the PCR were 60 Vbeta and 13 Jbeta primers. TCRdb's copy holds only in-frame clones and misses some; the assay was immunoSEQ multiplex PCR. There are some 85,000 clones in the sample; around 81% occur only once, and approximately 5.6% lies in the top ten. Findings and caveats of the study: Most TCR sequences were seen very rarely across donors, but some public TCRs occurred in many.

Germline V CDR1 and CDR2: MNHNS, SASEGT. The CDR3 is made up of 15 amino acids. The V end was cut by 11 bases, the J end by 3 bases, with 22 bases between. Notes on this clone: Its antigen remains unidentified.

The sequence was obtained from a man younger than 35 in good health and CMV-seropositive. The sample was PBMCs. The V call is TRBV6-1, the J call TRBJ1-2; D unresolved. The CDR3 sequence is CALLAARLSDYGYTF. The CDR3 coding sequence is TGTGCCCTACTGGCAGCGAGGCTTTCGGACTATGGCTACACCTTC.